The 10 T cell receptor beta chains listed next were all sequenced from one sample in a study of early T cells in non-severe SARS-CoV-2 infection (dated by TCRdb to the early 2020s). Library construction relied on 5' RACE. Sequenced on a NextSeq 500. TCRdb's own reprocessing of the public reads used fastp at Q25 and MiXCR and kept productive beta chains. Rows with one shared CDR3 protein collapse into an entry with the most common genes and DNA. This sample has 20,000 or so distinct CDR3 sequences in its table, and under 5.5% of those were observed once. The ten largest clones add up to roughly 5% of the sample. The sequencing input was whole blood. The receptors come from an adult who was a healthcare worker with PCR-confirmed SARS-CoV-2 infection or an uninfected control (not recorded which).

The V and J genes are TRBV20-1 and TRBJ2-5, with D possibly matching TRBD1 (7 bases). The V end lost 2 bases, the J end lost 5 bases, and 15 bases lay between the germline ends. CDR1 is DFQATT, CDR2 SNEGSKA, per germline (reference sequence). The CDR3 covers 14 residues. The CDR3 coding sequence is TGCAGTGCTAGACCAGGGGGGAGCATGGAGACCCAGTACTTC. Amino acids: CSARPGGSMETQYF.

This clonotype showed up many times. V gene TRBV28 combines with J gene TRBJ2-7; TRBD1 matches 7 bases. J lost 6 bases, V lost 1 base, and 0 bases had no gene match. Germline lookup yields CDR1 MDHEN and CDR2 SYDVKM. There are 12 residues in the CDR3. The CDR3 DNA reads as TGTGCCAGCAGTTTATCAGGGGGCGAGCAGTACTTC. It specifies CASSLSGGEQYF. The variable domain in full, completed from reference TRBV28 and TRBJ2-7, reads DVKVTQSSRYLVKRTGEKVFLECVQDMDHENMFWYRQDPGLGLRLIYFSYDVKMKEKGDIPEGYSVSREKKERFSLILESASTNQTSMYLCASSLSGGEQYFGPGTRLTVT.

This clonotype came up many times. The chain couples TRBV5-1 to TRBJ2-5; the D is unclear. The germline gives CDR1 SGHRS, CDR2 YFSETQ. CDR3 length: 14 residues. Trimming left V 3 bases short and J 5 bases short, with 14 bases between. CDR3 bases: TGCGCCAGCAGCTCCGGGTCTTCAGGTGAGACCCAGTACTTC. It yields the protein CASSSGSSGETQYF.

There are many counts of this clonotype. The J gene is TRBJ2-1, the V gene TRBV9; tentative D call: TRBD2 (5 bases). Germline V lookup: CDR1 SGDLS, CDR2 YYNGEE. Trimming cost V 4 bases and J 9 bases, with 11 bases left between them. The CDR3 contains 12 residues. The CDR3 region has the DNA TGTGCCAGCAGCCTGAGCCGGGGTGAGCAGTTCTTC. Residues: CASSLSRGEQFF.

This clonotype was observed at least ten times. The chain is built from TRBV10-3 and TRBJ1-5; possible D gene TRBD1, 5 bases. This CDR3 contains 13 residues. Deletions cut 3 bases from V and 6 bases from J, with 9 bases between. In germline, CDR1 is ENHRY, CDR2 SYGVKD. The CDR3 loop reads CAISDREGQPQHF. Written as DNA, the CDR3 is TGTGCCATCAGTGACAGGGAGGGTCAGCCCCAGCATTTT.

This clonotype was counted ten times or more. The gene calls are TRBV6-6 and TRBJ1-5; 7 bases agree with TRBD1. Germline V gene data show CDR1 as MNHNY and CDR2 as SVGAGI (reference sequence). This CDR3 region has 18 residues. Unmatched junction bases numbered 11, after V lost 0 bases and J lost 3 bases. The CDR3 sequence: CASSYSRGNRGSNQPQHF. The DNA for the CDR3 is TGTGCCAGCAGTTACTCGCGGGGGAACAGGGGCTCCAATCAGCCCCAGCATTTT.

V usage is TRBV29-1 and J usage is TRBJ2-7, with D perhaps matching TRBD1 (5 bases). The V gene lost 4 bases and the J gene lost 2 bases, with 12 bases spanning the gap. The CDR3 is 13 residues long. The germline V gene has CDR1 SQVTM and CDR2 ANQGSEA. The CDR3 region has the DNA TGCAGCGTTGCCCCGGACAATACCTACGAGCAGTACTTC. It encodes CSVAPDNTYEQYF.

By share, this clonotype ranks as medium-sized (0.01 to 0.1%). The chain carries TRBV5-6 and TRBJ1-1; D call uncertain. The germline gives CDR1 SGHDT, CDR2 YYEEEE. V was clipped by 2 bases and J by 5 bases, with 13 bases between them. The length of the CDR3 is 14 residues. The CDR3 protein is CASSFRGEGTEAFF. As DNA, the CDR3 is TGTGCCAGCAGCTTCCGCGGGGAAGGGACTGAAGCTTTCTTT.

The rearrangement uses TRBV29-1 and TRBJ1-5; D may be TRBD1 (5 bases). There are 13 residues in the CDR3. V lost 5 bases and J lost 7, with 15 bases in between. Germline V gene lookup returns CDR1 SQVTM and CDR2 ANQGSEA. This CDR3 is CSVTPGLGQPQHF. The CDR3 nucleotides are TGCAGCGTTACACCAGGGTTAGGACAGCCCCAGCATTTT.

The genes are TRBV12-3 or TRBV12-4 and TRBJ2-5; 11 positions match TRBD2. V gave up 6 bases and J gave up 2 bases; unmatched junction bases: 5. CDR3 length: 15 amino acids. The DNA of the CDR3 is TGTGCCAGCAGAAGGGGACTAGCGGCGCAAGAGACCCAGTACTTC. Protein sequence: CASRRGLAAQETQYF.